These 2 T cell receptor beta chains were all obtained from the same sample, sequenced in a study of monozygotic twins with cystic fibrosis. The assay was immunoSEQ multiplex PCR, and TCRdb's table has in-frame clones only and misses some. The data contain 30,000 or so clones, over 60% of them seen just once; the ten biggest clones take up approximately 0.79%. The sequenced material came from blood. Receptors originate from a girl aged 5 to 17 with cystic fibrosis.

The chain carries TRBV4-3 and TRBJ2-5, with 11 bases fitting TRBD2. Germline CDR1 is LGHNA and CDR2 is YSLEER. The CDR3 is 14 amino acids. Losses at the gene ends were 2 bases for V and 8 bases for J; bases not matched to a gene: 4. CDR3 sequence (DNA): TGCGCCAGCAGCCAAAGGACTAGCGGGCAAACCCAGTACTTC. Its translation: CASSQRTSGQTQYF.

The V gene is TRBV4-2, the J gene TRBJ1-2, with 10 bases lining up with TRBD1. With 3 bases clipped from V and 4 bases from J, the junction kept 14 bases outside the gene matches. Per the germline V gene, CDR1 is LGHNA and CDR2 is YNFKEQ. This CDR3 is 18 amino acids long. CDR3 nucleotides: TGTGCCAGCAGCCAGCTTGGGGACAGGGGCCCGAACCTCTATGGCTACACCTTC. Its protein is CASSQLGDRGPNLYGYTF.